These 24 T cell receptor beta chains were sequenced from one sample in a study of neurological immune-mediated disorders (dated by TCRdb to about 2019). Receptor libraries were prepared by 5' RACE. The instrument was an Illumina HiSeq 2500. Using fastp trimming at Q25 and MiXCR clonotype assembly, TCRdb reanalyzed the public sequencing data and kept in-frame beta chains. Rows are unified per CDR3 protein, each entry keeping the most common DNA and genes. Across this sample there are 30,000 to 45,000 distinct CDR3 sequences, with more than 9% seen only once. The top ten clonotypes cover around 3.9% of the sample. Sample: CD4+ T cells from blood. The receptors stem from a woman under 40 with HTLV-1-associated myelopathy (HAM/TSP).

This clonotype was detected only a few times. V and J are TRBV20-1 and TRBJ2-1; TRBD2 aligns across 8 bases. J lost 9 bases, V lost 3 bases, and 10 bases had no gene match. The germline gives CDR1 DFQATT, CDR2 SNEGSKA (reference sequence). The CDR3 is made up of 14 amino acids. The CDR3 here is CSARKGGSGGEQFF. In nucleotides, the CDR3 is TGCAGTGCTAGGAAGGGCGGGAGCGGGGGTGAGCAGTTCTTC.

This clonotype showed up many times. This sequence joins TRBV5-1 and TRBJ2-3, with D uncertain. Trimming stripped 4 bases from V and 0 bases from J, with 15 bases between. CDR1 and CDR2 from the germline V gene are SGHRS and YFSETQ. The CDR3 consists of 16 residues. The CDR3 loop reads CASSDSTVGSTDTQYF. The DNA of the CDR3 is TGCGCCAGCAGCGATTCGACGGTTGGTAGCACAGATACGCAGTATTTT.

At least ten counts were recorded for this clonotype. The chain uses TRBV20-1 and TRBJ2-1, with 16 positions matching TRBD2. CDR1 is DFQATT, CDR2 SNEGSKA, per germline (reference sequence). This CDR3 spans 17 amino acids. V shed 5 bases and J 5 bases; nucleotides not matched to a gene: 9. The CDR3 sequence is CSAHTGTSGGANNEQFF. DNA of the CDR3: TGCAGTGCTCATACCGGGACTAGCGGGGGGGCCAACAATGAGCAGTTCTTC.

At least ten counts were recorded for this clonotype. The gene calls are TRBV20-1 and TRBJ1-4; a weak D match, TRBD1 (5 bases). The V end lost 0 bases, the J end lost 1 base, and 12 bases lay between the germline ends. Germline CDR1 is DFQATT and CDR2 is SNEGSKA (reference sequence). There are 16 residues in the CDR3. This CDR3 is CSARDKLGGTNEKLFF. The CDR3 coding sequence is TGCAGTGCTAGAGACAAACTGGGGGGAACTAATGAAAAACTGTTTTTT.

This clonotype was counted ten times or more. The chain joins TRBV7-8 to TRBJ2-3; possibly TRBD1 for D (5 bases). The CDR3 contains 14 residues. V was clipped by 2 bases and J by 0 bases, with 6 bases between them. Germline values: CDR1 SGHVS, CDR2 FQNEAQ. CDR3 nucleotides: TGTGCCAGCAGCTTACAGGGAAGCACAGATACGCAGTATTTT. It is translated as CASSLQGSTDTQYF.

This clonotype was seen many times. The chain carries TRBV6-1 and TRBJ1-2; D ambiguous. The CDR3 runs to 12 residues. In germline, CDR1 is MNHNS, CDR2 SASEGT. V was cut by 7 bases and J by 0 bases, with 6 bases left in between. The CDR3 spells CASMAANYGYTF. DNA for the CDR3: TGTGCCAGCATGGCAGCTAACTATGGCTACACCTTC.

This clonotype was observed at least ten times. The chain employs TRBV9 and TRBJ1-1; D not resolved. The germline V gene has CDR1 SGDLS and CDR2 YYNGEE. V lost 4 bases and J lost 6, with 13 bases in between. This CDR3 is built from 13 residues. The CDR3 spells CASSPDGDSEAFF. CDR3 bases: TGTGCCAGCAGCCCCGACGGGGATTCTGAAGCTTTCTTT.

This clonotype was seen many times. The rearrangement joins TRBV7-2 to TRBJ1-1; maybe TRBD1 (5 bases). V lost 6 bases, J lost 11 bases, and 22 bases lay in between. The CDR3 contains 14 residues. The germline CDR1 and CDR2 sequences are SGHTA and FQGNSA. CDR3 sequence: CASRSPGQGLGAFF. In DNA, the CDR3 is TGTGCCAGCAGATCCCCGGGTCAGGGACTAGGCGCTTTCTTT.

Ten or more counts support this clonotype. The rearrangement joins TRBV4-2 to TRBJ2-7, with 7 bases identical to TRBD1. The trim removed 1 base at V and 2 bases at J, leaving 2 bases unmatched. Germline V lookup: CDR1 LGHNA, CDR2 YNFKEQ. This CDR3 contains 14 residues. DNA of the CDR3: TGTGCCAGCAGCCAAGGGACAGGAACCTACGAGCAGTACTTC. Its translation: CASSQGTGTYEQYF.

A word on this clonotype: The DNA is omitted, as the CDR3 cannot be located on it reliably, and the CDR3 follows TCRdb's listing. The V call is TRBV5-1, the J call TRBJ1-5; the table calls TRBD1, which could not be checked here. The germline V gene has CDR1 SGHRS and CDR2 YFSETQ. Ends included, the CDR3 has 21 residues. CDR3 protein: CASSFYICSAKAGAGNQPQHF.

Many counts were recorded for this clonotype. The CDR3 sequence: CASSYIRGPPAFQYF. The CDR3 coding sequence is TGTGCCAGCAGTTACATTCGGGGGCCCCCGGCGTTTCAGTACTTC. The chain joins TRBV6-2 or TRBV6-3 to TRBJ2-4, with D perhaps being TRBD1 or TRBD2 (6 bases each). The V and J ends lost 2 bases and 11 bases respectively, with 19 bases between them. Germline loops: CDR1 MNHEY, CDR2 SVGEGT. This CDR3 comprises 15 residues.

This clonotype was found many times. CDR3 in DNA: TGTGCCAGCAGCCTCGGCAGGGGGGGGCAAGATACGCAGTATTTT. Residues: CASSLGRGGQDTQYF. The rearrangement uses TRBV7-8 and TRBJ2-3; either TRBD1 or TRBD2 may supply D (7 bases each). V lost 5 bases and J 5 bases, leaving 17 bases between the germline ends. The CDR3 runs 15 residues. Germline CDR1 SGHVS, CDR2 FQNEAQ.

The table lists this clonotype with many counts. The J gene is TRBJ1-1, the V gene TRBV5-1; D is possibly TRBD1 (6 bases). The CDR3 runs to 13 residues. V lost 4 bases to trimming and J lost 4 bases, with 11 bases between them. The V gene's germline CDR1 is SGHRS and CDR2 YFSETQ. The CDR3: CASSLQGPTEAFF. In DNA, the CDR3 is TGCGCCAGCAGCCTACAGGGACCCACTGAAGCTTTCTTT.

This clonotype was counted a few times. This chain connects TRBV30 to TRBJ1-1; D is ambiguous. V lost 2 bases, J lost 5 bases, and 12 bases lay in between. The CDR3 has 13 residues. Germline CDR1 GTSNPN, CDR2 SVGIG (reference sequence). As DNA, the CDR3 is TGTGCCTGGAGTTACGGATCGGGGACTGAAGCTTTCTTT. This codes for CAWSYGSGTEAFF. Drawing the rest from reference TRBV30 and TRBJ1-1, the complete variable domain is SQTIHQWPATLVQPVGSPLSLECTVEGTSNPNLYWYRQAAGRGLQLLFYSVGIGQISSEVPQNLSASRPQDRQFILSSKKLLLSDSGFYLCAWSYGSGTEAFFGQGTRLTVV.

This clonotype was detected ten times or more. This chain uses TRBV20-1 with TRBJ2-7, with TRBD2 matching 11 bases. V shed 6 bases and J 4 bases; nucleotides not matched to a gene: 8. CDR1 is DFQATT and CDR2 is SNEGSKA in the germline V gene (reference sequence). The CDR3 sequence is 14 residues long. For the CDR3, the DNA is TGCAGTGCCAATGTAGCGGGGGGGCAGTACGAGCAGTACTTC. This encodes CSANVAGGQYEQYF.

This clonotype was found many times. The chain links TRBV5-1 to TRBJ2-3, with TRBD1 matching 7 bases. This CDR3 region has 15 residues. Germline loops: CDR1 SGHRS, CDR2 YFSETQ. Trimming at V came to 1 base and at J to 4 bases, leaving 6 bases not matched to a gene. The CDR3 sequence is CASSLLRQGSDTQYF. The CDR3 DNA reads TGCGCCAGCAGCTTGTTGCGACAGGGTTCAGATACGCAGTATTTT.

This clonotype was recorded many times. The chain links TRBV6-5 to TRBJ2-7, with 10 bases matching TRBD2. Germline V gene data show CDR1 as MNHEY and CDR2 as SVGAGI. The ends lost 4 bases at V and 3 bases at J; junction bases unmatched: 6. This CDR3 is built from 15 residues. CDR3 region: CASSFHGLAVYEQYF. The CDR3 bases are TGTGCCAGCAGTTTTCATGGACTAGCGGTCTACGAGCAGTACTTC.

This clonotype was recorded at least ten times. The gene calls are TRBV24-1 and TRBJ1-1; TRBD1 is a possible D gene (5 bases). This CDR3 contains 20 residues. Between the trimmed V and J ends, which lost 4 bases and 11 bases, there was a span of 37 bases. The germline V gene encodes CDR1 KGHDR and CDR2 SFDVKD. The CDR3 region is CATSEPTLRDPRVGHTSAFF. The CDR3 nucleotides read TGTGCCACCAGTGAACCTACTTTACGGGACCCGCGGGTAGGGCATACGTCGGCTTTCTTT.

This clonotype was found many times. CDR3 bases: TGTGCCAGCAAGGCCAGAGCCAACACACATATCTATGGCTACACCTTC. Residues: CASKARANTHIYGYTF. The J gene is TRBJ1-2, the V gene TRBV6-5, with D hard to call. CDR1 and CDR2 from the germline V gene are MNHEY and SVGAGI. Deletions cut 7 bases from V and 4 bases from J, with 22 bases between. This CDR3 contains 16 residues.

This clonotype was picked up many times. V usage is TRBV10-2 and J usage is TRBJ1-6; possible D gene TRBD1, 5 bases. CDR1 is WSHSY and CDR2 is SAAADI in the germline V gene. Trimming removed 7 bases from V and 9 bases from J, with 13 bases in between. The CDR3 covers 13 residues. The CDR3 nucleotides read TGCGCCAGCACCGGGACTCTGAGTTCACCCCTCCACTTT. Its protein is CASTGTLSSPLHF.

Turning to this clonotype: The DNA is left out, because the CDR3 cannot be placed on it with certainty; the CDR3 is given as TCRdb lists it. The J gene is TRBJ2-7, the V gene TRBV11-3; the table's D call, TRBD1, was not checked against the DNA. The V gene's germline CDR1 is SGHNT and CDR2 YENEEA. The length of the CDR3 is 20 amino acids, counting both ends. CDR3 protein: CASSFYICSARGTGVHEQYF.

Many counts were recorded for this clonotype. The chain carries TRBV6-5 and TRBJ1-3; D not certain. The CDR3 spans 16 residues. V was shortened by 8 bases and J by 0 bases, with 17 bases between the two germline ends. Germline V gene sequence: CDR1 MNHEY, CDR2 SVGAGI. The CDR3 region is CASGQNPGLSGNTIYF. The DNA for the CDR3 is TGTGCCAGCGGGCAAAACCCAGGTCTCTCTGGAAACACCATATATTTT.

This clonotype was counted ten times or more. This chain joins TRBV20-1 and TRBJ2-2; no firm D call. Looked up from germline, CDR1 is DFQATT and CDR2 is SNEGSKA (reference sequence). Trimming removed 2 bases from V and 1 base from J, with 5 bases in between. The CDR3 has 13 residues. CDR3 protein: CSARTQNTGELFF. Here the CDR3 DNA reads TGCAGTGCTAGAACGCAGAACACCGGGGAGCTGTTTTTT.

This clonotype was detected many times. V usage is TRBV10-3 and J usage is TRBJ2-7, with 7 nucleotides matching TRBD1. The V gene end was trimmed by 3 bases and the J gene end by 3 bases; junction bases not matched to a gene: 5. This CDR3 region has 14 residues. Germline-derived CDR1 and CDR2 are ENHRY and SYGVKD. The CDR3 here is CAISDNRQGYEQYF. The CDR3 nucleotides are TGTGCCATCAGTGACAACCGACAGGGCTACGAGCAGTACTTC.